The present TCR beta chain was sequenced within a study of blood T cell repertoires in COVID-19. TCRdb keeps only in-frame clones here, not all; method: immunoSEQ multiplex PCR. The sample holds approximately 210,000 clones, 84% seen once. The count of this clone is one. The CDR3 has 15 residues. CDR1 is SGDLS and CDR2 is YYNGEE in the germline V gene. J gave up 3 bases and V 0 bases, and 3 bases lay outside the gene matches. Patients of the Seattle cohort, enrolled during active infection, were followed longitudinally. The source is an elderly woman with COVID-19, enrolled during active disease. Sequencing was carried out using peripheral blood. The chain is built from TRBV9 and TRBJ1-3; TRBD1 agrees at 7 bases. The CDR3 DNA sequence: TGTGCCAGCAGCGTAGGAACAGGGGTTGGAAACACCATATATTTT. It specifies CASSVGTGVGNTIYF.